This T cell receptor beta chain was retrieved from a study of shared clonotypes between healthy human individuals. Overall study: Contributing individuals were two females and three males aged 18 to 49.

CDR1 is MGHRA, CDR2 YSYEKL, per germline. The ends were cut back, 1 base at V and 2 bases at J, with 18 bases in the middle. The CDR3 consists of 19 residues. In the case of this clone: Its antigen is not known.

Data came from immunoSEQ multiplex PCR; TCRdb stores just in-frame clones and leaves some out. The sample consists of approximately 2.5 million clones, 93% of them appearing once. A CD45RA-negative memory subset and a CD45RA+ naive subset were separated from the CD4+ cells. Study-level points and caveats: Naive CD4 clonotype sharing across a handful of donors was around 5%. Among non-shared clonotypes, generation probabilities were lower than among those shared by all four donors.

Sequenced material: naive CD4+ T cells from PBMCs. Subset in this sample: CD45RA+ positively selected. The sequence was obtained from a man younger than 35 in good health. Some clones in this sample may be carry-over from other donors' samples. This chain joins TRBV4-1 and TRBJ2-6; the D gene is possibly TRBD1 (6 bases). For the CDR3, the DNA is TGCGCCAGCAGCCAAGGGGATGGCAGGGGAACTCCTGGGGCCAACGTCCTGACTTTC. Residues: CASSQGDGRGTPGANVLTF.